The rows below give T cell receptor beta chains drawn from one sample of a study of cytomegalovirus exposure and HLA in healthy donors. The method was immunoSEQ multiplex PCR; TCRdb's version includes in-frame clones alone and lacks a portion of them. Among about 220,000 clones listed, about 80% were seen once. The sequencing input was PBMCs. These receptors came from a young man in good health and CMV-seronegative. CDR3s include the opening cysteine and the closing phenylalanine or tryptophan. The D gene is left open where the match is weak. Size is stated for part of the rows, as once, few or many counts, or as a class when the clone is expanded.

TRBD1	TRBV5-5	TRBJ1-5	-	TGTGCCAGCAGCTTGTGGCAGGGGGGCGGCAATCAGCCCCAGCATTTT	CASSLWQGGGNQPQHF
-	TRBV7-9	TRBJ1-2	few	TGTGCCAGCAGCTTAGGAGGAACTCACTATGGCTACACCTTC	CASSLGGTHYGYTF
TRBD2	TRBV30	TRBJ2-2	-	TGTGCCTGGAATAAGCGGGAGACCGGGGAGCTGTTTTTT	CAWNKRETGELFF
TRBD2	TRBV27	TRBJ2-1	once	TGTGCCAGCAGCCCCCTAGCGGTCCTGGGGAATGAGCAGTTCTTC	CASSPLAVLGNEQFF
TRBD1	TRBV28	TRBJ1-2	-	TGTGCCAGCAGTTCTCCCAGGCGGGACAGCACCTTC	CASSSPRRDSTF
-	TRBV7-7	TRBJ2-3	-	TGTGCTAGCAGCTTAGGGGGGGGCTCCTCAGATACGCAGTATTTT	CASSLGGGSSDTQYF
TRBD2	TRBV5-1	TRBJ2-5	-	TGCGCCAGCAGCACCCTAGCGGCTAGTTGGGGACGATCGGAGACCCAGTACTTC	CASSTLAASWGRSETQYF
-	TRBV6-4	TRBJ2-1	-	TGTGCCAGCAGTGACTCCAGCGCCTCCTACAATGAGCAGTTCTTC	CASSDSSASYNEQFF
-	TRBV7-9	TRBJ2-7	-	TGTGCCAGCAGCTTAGGACAGGTCTACTACGAGCAGTACTTC	CASSLGQVYYEQYF
-	TRBV30	TRBJ1-1	once	TGTGCCTGGAGTGTAACTCTGCACACTGAAGCTTTCTTT	CAWSVTLHTEAFF
-	TRBV25-1	TRBJ2-5	-	TGTGCCAGCAGTGGCAACACAGAAAAAGAAGAGACCCAGTACTTC	CASSGNTEKEETQYF
-	TRBV18	TRBJ2-5	once	TGTGCCAGCTCACGGACAGACCAAGAGACCCAGTACTTC	CASSRTDQETQYF
TRBD2	TRBV11-3	TRBJ2-1	-	TGTGCCAGCAGCTTAGGGACTAGCGGGAGGACGGACAATGAGCAGTTCTTC	CASSLGTSGRTDNEQFF
TRBD2	TRBV5-1	TRBJ2-7	-	TGCGCCAGCAGCTTGGATATAGCGGGAGGATACGAGCAGTACTTC	CASSLDIAGGYEQYF
-	TRBV6-5	TRBJ2-1	-	TGTGCCAGCAGCCAGGGAGGCGGAGCCCACAATGAGCAGTTCTTC	CASSQGGGAHNEQFF
TRBD2	TRBV10-3	TRBJ2-2	few	TGTGCCATCAGTGAACGACTAGCGGGAGAGGTCGGGGAGCTGTTTTTT	CAISERLAGEVGELFF
-	TRBV6-1	TRBJ2-7	-	TGTGCCAGCACCAAGACTTTAGGACTGGCCTACGAGCAGTACTTC	CASTKTLGLAYEQYF
TRBD2	TRBV2	TRBJ2-7	once	TGTGCCAGCAGTGATGGGACTAGGGTATCCTACGAGCAGTACTTC	CASSDGTRVSYEQYF
-	TRBV6-5	TRBJ1-1	once	TGTGCCAGCAAACAGAACACTGAAGCTTTCTTT	CASKQNTEAFF
-	TRBV28	TRBJ1-1	-	TGTGCCAGCAGTTTAGACGGGGACACTGAAGCTTTCTTT	CASSLDGDTEAFF
-	TRBV28	TRBJ2-3	-	TGTGCCAGCAGTTCCAGGGAGGTGGGAGATACGCAGTATTTT	CASSSREVGDTQYF
-	TRBV28	TRBJ1-1	few	TGTGCCAGCAGTTTAGGCGGGGCGCGAGCTTTCTTT	CASSLGGARAFF
-	TRBV6-8	TRBJ2-5	few	TGTGCCAGCAGCCCCGGTGGCAGACAGTACCAAGAGACCCAGTACTTC	CASSPGGRQYQETQYF
-	TRBV7-9	TRBJ2-7	-	TGTGCCAGCAGCTCCATCAAGGAGGGGATTATTACCTACGAGCAGTACTTC	CASSSIKEGIITYEQYF
-	TRBV19	TRBJ1-4	few	TGTGCCAGTAGTTGGGAGATCGCAACTAATGAAAAACTGTTTTTT	CASSWEIATNEKLFF
TRBD1	TRBV2	TRBJ1-2	-	TGTGCCAGCAGTGAGCGGGAAGGGGGCACTAACTATGGCTACACCTTC	CASSEREGGTNYGYTF
-	TRBV19	TRBJ2-7	once	TGTGCCAGTAGTGAGTGGGGCACCTACGAGCAGTACTTC	CASSEWGTYEQYF
TRBD1	TRBV7-9	TRBJ1-4	few	TGTGCCAGCAGCGCACGGACGGACAGGGTGGGGGAAAAACTGTTTTTT	CASSARTDRVGEKLFF
-	TRBV4-2	TRBJ2-1	-	TGTGCCAGCAGCAACCCCCCGAGTCATGAGCAGTTCTTC	CASSNPPSHEQFF
TRBD1	TRBV19	TRBJ2-2	-	TGTGCCAGTGGCCGTCCGGACAGGGGCACCGGGGAGCTGTTTTTT	CASGRPDRGTGELFF
TRBD1	TRBV6-1	TRBJ2-3	-	TGTGCCAGCAGTCCACAGGGGTCGATAGATACGCAGTATTTT	CASSPQGSIDTQYF
-	TRBV9	TRBJ1-2	-	TGTGCCAGCAGCGTAGATTCGCGCTATGGCTACACCTTC	CASSVDSRYGYTF
TRBD2	TRBV4-1	TRBJ2-3	once	TGCGCCAGCAGCCAAGGGCCTAGCGGGAGGGGAGCAGATACGCAGTATTTT	CASSQGPSGRGADTQYF
TRBD2	TRBV5-1	TRBJ2-7	-	TGCGCCAGCAGCTTGGAGCTAGCGGGAGACCACGAGCAGTACTTC	CASSLELAGDHEQYF
TRBD2	TRBV28	TRBJ2-3	-	TGTGCCAGCAGTTCGGGACTAGCGGGATCGGAAACGCAGTATTTT	CASSSGLAGSETQYF
TRBD2	TRBV30	TRBJ2-2	-	TGTGCCTGGAGTGCGGGGGGGGGCGAGAACACCGGGGAGCTGTTTTTT	CAWSAGGGENTGELFF
-	TRBV6-1	TRBJ1-1	-	TGTGCCAGCAGTGACAGGGGTCACACTGAAGCTTTCTTT	CASSDRGHTEAFF
TRBD1	TRBV19	TRBJ1-3	-	TGTGCCAGTAACCCCCTGGGGACAGGGGTTGGAAACACCATATATTTT	CASNPLGTGVGNTIYF
-	TRBV30	TRBJ2-5	-	TGTGCCTGGCATACCCCGGACAGAGGAGAGACCCAGTACTTC	CAWHTPDRGETQYF
-	TRBV19	TRBJ1-1	-	TGTGCCAGTGAAGGGGTGGTGAACACTGAAGCTTTCTTT	CASEGVVNTEAFF
TRBD2	TRBV5-1	TRBJ2-7	-	TGCGCCAGCAGCTTGGAGTTAGCGGGAGCTCACGAGCAGTACTTC	CASSLELAGAHEQYF
TRBD1	TRBV28	TRBJ1-1	-	TGTGCCAGCACCATTGCGACCGGGACAGGGTTAAGCCGGGGCACTGAAGCTTTCTTT	CASTIATGTGLSRGTEAFF
-	TRBV5-1	TRBJ2-7	once	TGCGCCAGCAGCTTGGACGGTCGGGGCGAGCAGTACTTC	CASSLDGRGEQYF
TRBD2	TRBV27	TRBJ2-7	-	TGTGCCAGCAGTTTAGCGGGAGGCCAGTCCTACGAGCAGTACTTC	CASSLAGGQSYEQYF
TRBD1	TRBV10-2	TRBJ2-7	-	TGCGCCAGCAGTGAGAGGGGGACAGGTACCTACGAGCAGTACTTC	CASSERGTGTYEQYF
-	TRBV11-2	TRBJ1-2	-	TGTGCCAGCAGCCCTGAGATCGGGAGCAACTATGGCTACACCTTC	CASSPEIGSNYGYTF
-	TRBV5-8	TRBJ1-2	few	TGTGGGGCAGGGCCGGACTATGGCTACACCTTC	CGAGPDYGYTF
TRBD1	TRBV2	TRBJ2-7	-	TGTGCCAGCACCGGACAGGGTAGCTCCTACGAGCAGTACTTC	CASTGQGSSYEQYF
-	TRBV19	TRBJ1-2	few	TGTGCCAGTAGTATTTTTACCCCAGGGCCATCGTCGGGTGGCTACACCTTC	CASSIFTPGPSSGGYTF
-	TRBV18	TRBJ1-1	-	TGTGCCAGCTCACCACCGGGGGGAGGCACTGAAGCTTTCTTT	CASSPPGGGTEAFF